This T cell receptor (beta chain) was sequenced during a study of beta chain features in type 1 diabetes. Whole-study context: Healthy donors and patients had similar age, gender and cell yields. Over all samples combined, over 85,000,000 sorted cells were examined.

Broader study findings: Shorter TCRB CDR3s, moderately but significantly so, were found in Type 1 diabetes patients in all four CD4+ subsets. Junctions at VDJ sites from type 1 diabetes patients had fewer insertions and more deletions. It was among patients, rather than healthy donors, that naive, central memory and Treg TCRB repertoires appeared more similar.

TCRB transcripts that were expressed got sequenced, as all of the isolated RNA had been reverse transcribed. The assay was immunoSEQ multiplex PCR, and TCRdb's table has in-frame clones only and misses some. This sample has 250,000 to 300,000 clones, with approximately 14% found just once. Looked up from germline, CDR1 is MGHDK and CDR2 is SYGVNS. CDR3 length equals 14 residues. V trimming: 8 bases; J trimming: 6 bases; junction bases outside the gene matches: 9. This clone was counted only a few times. Its target is not known. J is TRBJ2-2 and V is TRBV25-1; 7 nucleotides match TRBD2. The sample was naive CD4+ T cells from blood. This receptor was obtained from a man in his thirties or forties with type 1 diabetes. CDR3 in DNA: TGTGCCAGCCAAAACTGGCGGGAGTCCGGGGAGCTGTTTTTT. Its protein is CASQNWRESGELFF.